This is a list of T cell receptor beta chains from one sample in a study of beta chain features in type 1 diabetes. Sequencing was performed with immunoSEQ multiplex PCR; in TCRdb, only in-frame clones are kept and a portion is missing. Among fewer than 300,000 clones listed, around 9.9% were seen once. The source material was naive CD4+ T cells from blood. These TCRs come from a man younger than 45 with type 1 diabetes. Both conserved end residues are part of each CDR3. D genes are given only for firm matches. Expanded clones get a size class; other rows say once, few or many, or leave the size out.

v_gene,abundance,d_gene,j_gene,CDR3nt,CDR3aa
TRBV18,-,TRBD1,TRBJ1-5,TGTGCCAGCTCACTTGGACAGGGATCTAGCAATCAGCCCCAGCATTTT,CASSLGQGSSNQPQHF
TRBV7-3,-,TRBD1,TRBJ2-7,TGTGCCAGCAGCCGGACAGGGCCAACTTACTTGTACGAGCAGTACTTC,CASSRTGPTYLYEQYF
TRBV6-6,-,-,TRBJ1-2,TGTGCCAGCAGTTACAGATTAGGGAGCGGCTACACCTTC,CASSYRLGSGYTF
TRBV4-2,few,-,TRBJ2-2,TGTGCCAGCAGCCAAGGTGGGGACACGAACACCGGGGAGCTGTTTTTT,CASSQGGDTNTGELFF
TRBV28,-,TRBD1,TRBJ1-2,TGTGCCAGCAGACCGACAGGGAACTATGGCTACACCTTC,CASRPTGNYGYTF
TRBV4-3,few,-,TRBJ1-3,TGCGCCAGCAGCCAAGAGGTGGTAACGAGGACAGAAATATATTTT,CASSQEVVTRTEIYF
TRBV7-3,-,-,TRBJ1-2,TGTGCCAGCAGTCCGGACAGAGACTATGGCTACACCTTC,CASSPDRDYGYTF
TRBV28,few,-,TRBJ2-7,TGTGCCAGCTATCACCCCCAGTCCTACGAGCAGTACTTC,CASYHPQSYEQYF
TRBV9,-,TRBD2,TRBJ2-1,TGTGCCAGCAGCGGCCCGGGACTAGCGGGGGGATCCGGCAATGAGCAGTTCTTC,CASSGPGLAGGSGNEQFF
TRBV20-1,few,-,TRBJ1-4,TGCAGTGCTGAGCTTAATGAAAAACTGTTTTTT,CSAELNEKLFF
TRBV10-3,-,-,TRBJ2-5,TGTGCCAGCCACCGGGACACTCAAGAGACCCAGTACTTC,CASHRDTQETQYF
TRBV4-1,-,-,TRBJ2-5,TGCGCCAGCAGCCAAGTGGGACTGCTCCAAGAGACCCAGTACTTC,CASSQVGLLQETQYF
TRBV5-1,few,TRBD2,TRBJ2-3,TGCGCCAGCAAACTAGCGGCTAGCACAGATACGCAGTATTTT,CASKLAASTDTQYF
TRBV6-6,-,-,TRBJ1-1,TGTGCCGTAAACGGGGTGGAGAACACTGAAGCTTTCTTT,CAVNGVENTEAFF
TRBV6-5,-,-,TRBJ2-3,TGTGCCAGCAGTTACTCGGGGCAGAGCACAGATACGCAGTATTTT,CASSYSGQSTDTQYF
TRBV4-2,few,-,TRBJ2-1,TGTGCCAGCAGCCATTCAGGGGAGGGCTCCTACAATGAGCAGTTCTTC,CASSHSGEGSYNEQFF
TRBV5-1,few,TRBD2,TRBJ2-2,TGCGCCAGCAGATTAGCGGGGGCGAACACCGGGGAGCTGTTTTTT,CASRLAGANTGELFF
TRBV4-1,-,TRBD1,TRBJ1-1,TGCGCCAGCAGCCAACTGACAGGGGGCACTGAAGCTTTCTTT,CASSQLTGGTEAFF